These 8 T cell receptor beta chains came from one sample sequenced in a study of lymphopenia after photon versus proton radiotherapy. This table comes from immunoSEQ multiplex PCR, and its TCRdb copy is limited to in-frame clones, with some not included. The table includes roughly 42,000 clones, 85% detected once. Specimen: peripheral blood, collected from a patient treated with photon-based radiotherapy. Receptors originate from a man aged 35 to 55 with gastric cancer.

This clone turned up a few times. The genes are TRBV7-2 and TRBJ2-7; D unresolved. The V end lost 0 bases, the J end lost 0 bases, and 9 bases lay between the germline ends. This CDR3 has 15 residues. Germline V gene sequence: CDR1 SGHTA, CDR2 FQGNSA. The CDR3 here is CASSLARVRSYEQYF. CDR3 sequence (DNA): TGTGCCAGCAGCTTAGCCCGGGTCCGCTCCTACGAGCAGTACTTC.

In its sample, this clone was seen a few times. This sequence joins TRBV30 and TRBJ2-7, with D hard to call. This CDR3 region has 13 residues. The V end lost 2 bases, the J end lost 3 bases, and 11 bases lay between the germline ends. Per germline, CDR1 GTSNPN and CDR2 SVGIG (reference sequence). The CDR3 DNA reads TGTGCCTGGAGTCAGGCCGAGCTCTACGAGCAGTACTTC. Translation gives CAWSQAELYEQYF.

This clone was seen more than once but under ten times. The chain couples TRBV18 to TRBJ2-5; tentative D call: TRBD2 (5 bases). With 3 bases removed from V and 10 bases from J, the gap between germline ends came to 18 bases. Per the germline V gene, CDR1 is KGHSH and CDR2 is LQKENI. The length of the CDR3 is 14 residues. The CDR3 spells CASSPGSSERDQYF. CDR3 nucleotides: TGTGCCAGCTCACCGGGCAGCAGCGAGAGGGACCAGTACTTC.

As DNA, the CDR3 is TGCGCCAGCAGCCAAGTGGTAGGGTTCATGAACACTGAAGCTTTCTTT. Its protein product is CASSQVVGFMNTEAFF. The gene calls are TRBV4-1 and TRBJ1-1; no clear D gene. This CDR3 has 16 residues. Germline V gene sequence: CDR1 MGHRA, CDR2 YSYEKL. V was clipped by 1 base and J by 0 bases, with 12 bases between them.

The chain has TRBV9 and TRBJ1-1; D is uncertain. The CDR3 is 15 residues long. With 3 bases removed from V and 5 bases from J, the gap between germline ends came to 17 bases. Germline V CDR1 and CDR2: SGDLS, YYNGEE. For the CDR3, the DNA is TGTGCCAGCAGCGCGTACCAGTCGCGAACGACTGAAGCTTTCTTT. Translated: CASSAYQSRTTEAFF.

The chain is built from TRBV7-8 and TRBJ1-2; no firm D call. The CDR3 extends over 14 amino acids. Trimming shortened V by 5 bases and J by 2 bases, and 12 bases separated the two germline ends. Germline V gives CDR1 SGHVS, CDR2 FQNEAQ. The CDR3 here is CASSPPYGNYGYTF. The CDR3 nucleotides are TGTGCCAGCAGCCCGCCCTATGGGAACTATGGCTACACCTTC.

Remarks on this clone: A read error may account for a junction end that differs from germline. Written as DNA, the CDR3 is TGTGCCATCAGTGAGAGCGGGCGCACCGACTTC. Translation: CAISESGRTDF. This chain links TRBV10-3 with TRBJ2-5, with D tentatively TRBD2 (6 bases). The germline V gene encodes CDR1 ENHRY and CDR2 SYGVKD. The CDR3 totals 11 residues.

The rearrangement uses TRBV7-9 and TRBJ1-2; D gene uncertain. Germline-derived CDR1 and CDR2 are SEHNR and FQNEAQ (reference sequence). This CDR3 spans 14 amino acids. The ends were cut back, 2 bases at V and 8 bases at J, with 15 bases in the middle. CDR3 region: CASSLQRSGGGYTF. CDR3 in DNA: TGTGCCAGCAGCTTACAACGTTCCGGAGGGGGCTACACCTTC.